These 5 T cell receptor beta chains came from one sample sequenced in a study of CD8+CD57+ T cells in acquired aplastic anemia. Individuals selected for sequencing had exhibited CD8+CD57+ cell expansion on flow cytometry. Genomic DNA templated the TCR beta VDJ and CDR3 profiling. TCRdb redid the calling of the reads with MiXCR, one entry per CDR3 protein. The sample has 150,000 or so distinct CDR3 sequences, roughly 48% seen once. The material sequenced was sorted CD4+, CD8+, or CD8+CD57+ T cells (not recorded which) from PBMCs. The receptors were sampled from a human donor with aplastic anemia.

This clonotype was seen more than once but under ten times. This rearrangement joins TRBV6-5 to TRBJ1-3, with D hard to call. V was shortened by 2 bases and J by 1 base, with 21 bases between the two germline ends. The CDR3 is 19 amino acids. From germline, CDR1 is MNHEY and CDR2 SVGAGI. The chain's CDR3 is CASSYGPGWGTGSGNTIYF. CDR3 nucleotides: TGTGCCAGCAGTTACGGGCCAGGATGGGGAACGGGGTCTGGAAACACCATATATTTT.

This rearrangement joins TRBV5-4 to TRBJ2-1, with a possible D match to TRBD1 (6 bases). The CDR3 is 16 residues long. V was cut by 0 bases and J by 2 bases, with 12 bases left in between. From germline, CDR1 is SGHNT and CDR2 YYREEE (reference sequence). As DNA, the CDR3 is TGTGCCAGCAGCTTGGCCCGCGAGGGGGCCTACAATGAGCAGTTCTTC. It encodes CASSLAREGAYNEQFF.

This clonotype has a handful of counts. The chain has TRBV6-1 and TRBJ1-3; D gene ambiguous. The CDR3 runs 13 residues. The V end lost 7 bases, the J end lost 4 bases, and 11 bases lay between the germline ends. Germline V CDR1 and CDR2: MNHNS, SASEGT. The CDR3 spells CASTTSLGNTIYF. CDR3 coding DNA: TGTGCCAGCACTACCTCATTAGGAAACACCATATATTTT.

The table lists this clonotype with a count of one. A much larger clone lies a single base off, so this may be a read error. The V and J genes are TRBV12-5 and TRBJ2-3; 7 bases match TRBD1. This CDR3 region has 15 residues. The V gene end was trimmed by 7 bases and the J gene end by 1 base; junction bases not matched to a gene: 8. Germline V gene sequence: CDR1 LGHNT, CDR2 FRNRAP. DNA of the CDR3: TGTGCTAGTGCCCGGGGACAGTTCCGCACAGATACGCAGTATTTT. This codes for CASARGQFRTDTQYF.

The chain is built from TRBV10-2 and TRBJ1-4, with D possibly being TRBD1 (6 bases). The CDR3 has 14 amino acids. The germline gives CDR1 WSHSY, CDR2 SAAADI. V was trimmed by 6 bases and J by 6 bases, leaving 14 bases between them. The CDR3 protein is CASSRTGTHEKLFF. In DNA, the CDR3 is TGCGCCAGCAGCCGCACCGGGACACATGAAAAACTGTTTTTT.